This T cell receptor (beta chain) was captured in a study of T-cell reconstitution after alpha-beta-depleted transplantation in children. Study-level points and caveats: Hyperexpanded clones declined; after one year, newly produced T cells mostly supplied diversity. Recipient T cells and thymic progenitors that survived gave rise to the high TCRbeta diversity observed at day 60 in some patients. Reportedly, roughly two months post-transplant, alpha-beta T cells arose from several hundred expanded graft clones.

Unique molecular identifiers were incorporated when the TCRbeta library was constructed. MiXCR, run by TCRdb on the PCR reads, gives a single entry per CDR3 protein. The table includes roughly 200,000 distinct CDR3 sequences, roughly 7.1% detected once. This clonotype was detected ten times or more. Its specificity is not known. The TCR comes from a boy younger than 10 with acute lymphoblastic leukemia, due to receive a stem cell transplant. Material: PBMCs, obtained before TCRalphabeta/CD19-depleted stem cell transplant.

The CDR3 is CASSEAGETQYF. Written as DNA, the CDR3 is TGTGCCAGCAGTGAAGCAGGAGAGACCCAGTACTTC. The chain carries TRBV6-1 and TRBJ2-5, with unresolved D. The germline V gene has CDR1 MNHNS and CDR2 SASEGT. Trimming stripped 0 bases from V and 4 bases from J, with 3 bases between. The CDR3 spans 12 residues.